The next 20 T cell receptor beta chains were all read from a single sample in a study of control samples from healthy donors and cancer patients. This table comes from immunoSEQ multiplex PCR, and its TCRdb copy is limited to in-frame clones, with some not included. The sample holds roughly 98,000 clones; more than 80% are singletons and the top ten take 8%. Sequencing was carried out using blood. The receptors stem from a young man in good health.

The V and J genes are TRBV6-4 and TRBJ2-1; 10 nucleotides match TRBD2. The CDR3 has 15 amino acids. Losses at the gene ends were 0 bases for V and 5 bases for J; bases not matched to a gene: 1. The V gene's germline CDR1 is MRHNA and CDR2 SNTAGT. The CDR3 region has the DNA TGTGCCAGCAGTGACTCACTAGCGGGAAACAATGAGCAGTTCTTC. Translation gives CASSDSLAGNNEQFF.

The chain couples TRBV7-9 to TRBJ1-2; unclear D gene. The V gene lost 3 bases and the J gene lost 8 bases, with 10 bases spanning the gap. The CDR3 length is 12 residues. Germline V CDR1 and CDR2: SEHNR, FQNEAQ (reference sequence). The CDR3 DNA reads TGTGCCAGCAGCTTGACGGAGGACGGCTACACCTTC. It encodes CASSLTEDGYTF.

The V call is TRBV27, the J call TRBJ2-7; D remains unclear. V gave up 6 bases and J gave up 4 bases, with 10 bases separating them. The CDR3 loop spans 12 amino acids. The germline gives CDR1 MNHEY, CDR2 SMNVEV (reference sequence). Here the CDR3 reads CASSLNGYEQYF. The CDR3 DNA sequence: TGTGCCAGCAGCTTAAATGGTTACGAGCAGTACTTC.

The gene calls are TRBV2 and TRBJ1-1; 8 nucleotides line up with TRBD1. This CDR3 contains 16 residues. Germline CDR1 is SNHLY and CDR2 is FYNNEI. The V and J ends lost 5 bases and 0 bases, in that order; junction bases with no gene match: 8. CDR3 protein: CASSYPGQVLNTEAFF. The DNA of the CDR3 is TGTGCCAGCAGTTACCCGGGACAGGTCTTGAACACTGAAGCTTTCTTT.

This chain connects TRBV10-2 to TRBJ1-1, with D unresolved. The length of the CDR3 is 13 residues. Trimming took 10 bases from V and 2 from J, leaving 14 bases between them. Germline V gives CDR1 WSHSY, CDR2 SAAADI. In nucleotides, the CDR3 is TGCGCCACCAGGACCCAGAGTAACACTGAAGCTTTCTTT. It specifies CATRTQSNTEAFF.

The rearrangement links TRBV10-3 to TRBJ2-7; 7 bases line up with TRBD1. Germline V lookup: CDR1 ENHRY, CDR2 SYGVKD. Trimming cost V 2 bases and J 0 bases; bases outside gene matches: 1. CDR3 length: 14 residues. CDR3 sequence reads: CAISERDSSYEQYF. The CDR3 coding sequence is TGTGCCATCAGTGAGCGGGACAGCTCCTACGAGCAGTACTTC.

This clone was recorded a few times. J is TRBJ1-3 and V is TRBV6-5; no clear D gene. Between the trimmed V and J ends, which lost 6 bases and 7 bases, there was a span of 13 bases. The CDR3 loop spans 13 amino acids. Germline values: CDR1 MNHEY, CDR2 SVGAGI. CDR3 sequence reads: CASRAEPWNTIYF. In DNA form, the CDR3 reads TGTGCCAGCAGGGCGGAACCTTGGAACACCATATATTTT.

The genes are TRBV6-5 and TRBJ2-1; maybe TRBD1 (5 bases). CDR1 MNHEY and CDR2 SVGAGI come from the germline V gene. CDR3 length equals 12 residues. Trimming removed 5 bases at V and 8 bases at J, with 10 bases between. The CDR3 spells CASSPGQYEQFF. For the CDR3, the DNA is TGTGCCAGCAGTCCCGGACAATATGAGCAGTTCTTC.

In this sample, this clone turned up once. The chain couples TRBV5-4 to TRBJ1-1; TRBD1 is a possible D gene (5 bases). Germline V gene lookup returns CDR1 SGHNT and CDR2 YYREEE (reference sequence). CDR3 length equals 12 residues. V was cut by 2 bases and J by 5 bases, with 7 bases left in between. The CDR3 protein is CASSFGGTEAFF. In DNA, the CDR3 is TGTGCCAGCAGCTTCGGGGGGACTGAAGCTTTCTTT.

The genes are TRBV19 and TRBJ2-7, with 7 positions matching TRBD1. CDR1 and CDR2 from the germline V gene are LNHDA and SQIVND (reference sequence). The CDR3 consists of 17 residues. Unmatched junction bases numbered 15, after V lost 5 bases and J lost 2 bases. The CDR3 nucleotides read TGTGCCAGTAGTCAACCCTCCGGGACAGAAGACACCTACGAGCAGTACTTC. Protein sequence: CASSQPSGTEDTYEQYF.

This chain links TRBV9 with TRBJ2-1; no clear D. With 0 bases removed from V and 0 bases from J, the gap between germline ends came to 13 bases. From germline, CDR1 is SGDLS and CDR2 YYNGEE. CDR3 length: 17 residues. The CDR3, as DNA: TGTGCCAGCAGCGTAGGTGGCACAGCGAGCTCCTACAATGAGCAGTTCTTC. This translates into CASSVGGTASSYNEQFF. The complete variable domain, with remaining parts taken from reference TRBV9 and TRBJ2-1, reads DSGVTQTPKHLITATGQRVTLRCSPRSGDLSVYWYQQSLDQGLQFLIQYYNGEERAKGNILERFSAQQFPDLHSELNLSSLELGDSALYFCASSVGGTASSYNEQFFGPGTRLTVL.

This clone was detected many times. V gene TRBV15 combines with J gene TRBJ1-1, with D maybe TRBD1 (6 bases). Per germline, CDR1 LNHNV and CDR2 YYDKDF (reference sequence). V shed 3 bases and J shed 0 bases, with 26 bases lying between them. This CDR3 has 20 residues. The CDR3 reads CATSRSRTANIEGVNTEAFF. The CDR3 DNA reads TGTGCCACCAGCAGGTCCCGGACAGCCAATATCGAGGGTGTGAACACTGAAGCTTTCTTT.

The chain recombines TRBV7-2 with TRBJ1-1; D gene ambiguous. The CDR3 sequence is 15 residues long. Trimming cost V 2 bases and J 0 bases, with 10 bases left between them. The germline CDR1 and CDR2 sequences are SGHTA and FQGNSA. In DNA form, the CDR3 reads TGTGCCAGCAGCTTAAGGCTTCTAATGAACACTGAAGCTTTCTTT. It encodes CASSLRLLMNTEAFF.

The chain is built from TRBV29-1 and TRBJ1-5; the D is unclear. Germline lookup yields CDR1 SQVTM and CDR2 ANQGSEA. CDR3 length equals 14 residues. Trimming pared 4 bases from V and 7 bases from J, leaving 17 bases between. CDR3 protein: CSVVADTAGQPQHF. The CDR3 DNA reads TGCAGCGTTGTAGCCGACACGGCGGGCCAGCCCCAGCATTTT.

The V call is TRBV28, the J call TRBJ1-2, with D perhaps matching TRBD1 (5 bases). The ends were cut back, 7 bases at V and 8 bases at J, with 26 bases in the middle. This CDR3 spans 16 amino acids. Germline values: CDR1 MDHEN, CDR2 SYDVKM. DNA for the CDR3: TGTGCCAGCACTTTCGGGGACGGACTGCAGGCTCGAGGCTACACCTTC. Protein: CASTFGDGLQARGYTF.

This chain uses TRBV27 with TRBJ1-6; the D gene is possibly TRBD1 (6 bases). Germline V gives CDR1 MNHEY, CDR2 SMNVEV (reference sequence). Trimming stripped 0 bases from V and 3 bases from J, with 6 bases between. The CDR3 sequence is 15 residues long. The DNA for the CDR3 is TGTGCCAGCAGTTTATCAGGGGGCTATAATTCACCCCTCCACTTT. Its translation is CASSLSGGYNSPLHF.

CDR3 sequence reads: CASSLVPAGRDTQYF. The CDR3 DNA reads TGTGCCAGCAGCTTAGTCCCAGCGGGGAGAGATACGCAGTATTTT. The chain is built from TRBV7-2 and TRBJ2-3, with 7 positions matching TRBD2. Per germline, CDR1 SGHTA and CDR2 FQGNSA. Losses at the gene ends were 1 base for V and 5 bases for J; bases not matched to a gene: 6. The CDR3 totals 15 residues.

CDR3 protein: CAWSPGRQPQHF. CDR3 DNA sequence: TGTGCCTGGAGTCCGGGTAGACAGCCCCAGCATTTT. The chain joins TRBV30 to TRBJ1-5, with D unresolved. The CDR3 consists of 12 residues. Deletions cut 2 bases from V and 7 bases from J, with 9 bases between. Germline CDR1 reads GTSNPN; CDR2 reads SVGIG (reference sequence).

This chain uses TRBV5-1 with TRBJ1-1, with D hard to call. CDR1 is SGHRS, CDR2 YFSETQ, per germline. This CDR3 region has 14 residues. Trimming pared 2 bases from V and 6 bases from J, leaving 14 bases between. CDR3 region: CASSLRPPVAEAFF. The CDR3 DNA sequence: TGCGCCAGCAGCTTACGCCCCCCCGTCGCTGAAGCTTTCTTT.

The V gene is TRBV9, the J gene TRBJ2-1, with a weak D call TRBD2 (6 bases). This CDR3 is built from 12 residues. Trimming took 0 bases from V and 14 from J, leaving 12 bases between them. Looked up from germline, CDR1 is SGDLS and CDR2 is YYNGEE. CDR3 coding DNA: TGTGCCAGCAGCGTAGGGGGCGGAGGGAAGTTCTTC. It encodes CASSVGGGGKFF.